This T cell receptor beta chain was retrieved from a study of T cells expressing NK-cell markers (TCRdb year 2020). Background on the whole study: Three sorted T-cell subsets (CD3+CD56+NKG2C+, CD3+CD56+NKG2C- and CD3+CD56-NKG2C+) from under 10 donors had their TCR beta-chain repertoires profiled. Among the eight sequenced donors, seven were HCMV-seropositive and one was HCMV-seronegative. Libraries were sequenced as 2 x 150 bp reads on Illumina HiSeq 2000/2500, MiSeq or NextSeq. Randomly selected healthy volunteers, three men and five women, were used as the eight sequenced donors.

With respect to this clonotype: This clone's antigen is unknown.

The study at large found these results: Those dominant clonotypes were again the most abundant among CD3+CD56-NKG2C+ cells in four donors, at about 28.3-60.1%. Whether the expanded NKG2C-expressing T cell clones were specific for HCMV antigens was left unclear. For 5 or 6 donors, the dominant CD3+CD56+NKG2C+ clonotypes were among the top 10 CD8+ clonotypes and accounted for roughly 1.0-7.5% of CD8+ T cells.

The CDR3 sequence holds 15 residues, the cysteine and phenylalanine included. No DNA is listed. For CDR1 and CDR2, the germline V gene (reference sequence) lists SEHNR and FQNEAQ. To determine HCMV serostatus, a commercial ELISA kit was used to detect HCMV-specific IgG in serum. Ficoll density gradient centrifugation was used to isolate peripheral blood mononuclear cells from blood. The listed sequencing device is Illumina HiSeq 2000. 5'RACE template switching, by which a universal primer site and unique molecular identifiers were added, was used to make TCR beta cDNA libraries. cDNA synthesis was primed from the TCR beta constant segment, followed by two successive PCR amplification steps. The paper's data handling went like this. Reads were demultiplexed and grouped by UMI with MIGEC, and clonotypes were assembled and quantified with MiTCR. To exclude erroneous sequences, only TCR cDNA sequences supported by at least two reads were retained. The tcR package was used for downstream repertoire analysis, and clonotypes were matched across fractions by CDR3 nucleotide sequence plus V segment. VDJmatch was used to annotate antigen specificity against VDJdb, with one amino acid substitution allowed in CDR3. TCRdb reprocessed the reads; each CDR3 protein sequence makes one entry, and DNA is unavailable. TCRdb, not the original authors, processed these V and J calls. The table kept for this sample lists about 440,000 distinct CDR3 sequences. Clones ranked in the top ten supply 7.3% of the sample.

This TCR was sampled from a woman aged 18 to 69 in good health. Recombination connected TRBV7-9 to TRBJ1-4. Sample: blood T cells: a sorted CD56 or NKG2C T cell subset, CD4+ or CD8+ T cells, or bulk PBMC T cells (not recorded which). The CDR3 region: CASSHDGATNEKLFF.